These T cell receptor beta chains were read from a single sample in a study of cytomegalovirus exposure and HLA in healthy donors. Sequencing was performed with immunoSEQ multiplex PCR; in TCRdb, only in-frame clones are kept and a portion is missing. The sample has over 120,000 clones, around 90% seen once; the top ten hold under 8%. The specimen was PBMCs. The receptors were gathered from a woman in her thirties in good health and CMV-seropositive. CDR3s include the opening cysteine and the closing phenylalanine or tryptophan. A D gene is named only where the DNA matches it firmly. Expanded clones get a size class; other rows say once, few or many, or leave the size out.

D	V	size	J	DNA	CDR3
-	TRBV29-1	once	TRBJ2-2	TGCAGCGTTGGGACAGAAATGCGGACCGGGGAGCTGTTTTTT	CSVGTEMRTGELFF
TRBD2	TRBV2	-	TRBJ2-2	TGTGCCAGCAGTGGGGGACTAGCCGGGGAGCTGTTTTTT	CASSGGLAGELFF
-	TRBV28	once	TRBJ2-5	TGTGCCAGCAGTTTGTACAGGGCGGGTTCCGAGGCCCAGTACTTC	CASSLYRAGSEAQYF
-	TRBV7-9	-	TRBJ1-1	TGTGCCAGCAACATACCGGGACAACTGAACACTGAAGCTTTCTTT	CASNIPGQLNTEAFF
-	TRBV7-8	-	TRBJ1-4	TGTGCCAGCAGCTTATATGACTTCGGAGAAAAACTGTTTTTT	CASSLYDFGEKLFF
TRBD2	TRBV10-3	-	TRBJ2-3	TGTGCCATCAGCCGACTAGCGGGAGGGCCTGTAGATACGCAGTATTTT	CAISRLAGGPVDTQYF
-	TRBV7-9	-	TRBJ2-2	TGTGCCAGCAGCCCACGGACAACCACGAACACCGGGGAGCTGTTTTTT	CASSPRTTTNTGELFF
-	TRBV6-5	-	TRBJ2-3	TGTGCCAGCAGTTACGGGAGAACAGATACGCAGTATTTT	CASSYGRTDTQYF
-	TRBV10-1	once	TRBJ2-2	TGCGCCAGCAGTGAAGCACGGACAATGAACACCGGGGAGCTGTTTTTT	CASSEARTMNTGELFF
TRBD1	TRBV4-1	-	TRBJ2-7	TGCGCCAGCAGCCGCCGCGGCTGGGCAGGGGGCGTCGAGCAGTACTTC	CASSRRGWAGGVEQYF
TRBD2	TRBV5-1	-	TRBJ2-5	TGCGCCAGCAGCTTGGAAGCGGGGAGGGCGGGGACCCAGTACTTC	CASSLEAGRAGTQYF
TRBD2	TRBV5-1	once	TRBJ2-1	TGCGCCAGCAGCTTTAGCGGGACCTCCTACAATGAGCAGTTCTTC	CASSFSGTSYNEQFF
TRBD1	TRBV29-1	-	TRBJ1-2	TGCAGCGGGACAGGGGTTCATGGCTACACCTTC	CSGTGVHGYTF
TRBD2	TRBV28	-	TRBJ2-5	TGTGCCAGCAGTTTAGGCGGGAGCCAAGAGACCCAGTACTTC	CASSLGGSQETQYF
TRBD2	TRBV28	-	TRBJ2-2	TGTGCCAGCACCTTGCCCGGGGGGGTCGGGGAGCTGTTTTTT	CASTLPGGVGELFF
-	TRBV18	-	TRBJ2-1	TGTGCCAGCTCCTGGGTATTATACGGGAATGAGCAGTTCTTC	CASSWVLYGNEQFF
TRBD1	TRBV6-4	-	TRBJ2-1	TGTGCCAGCAGTGGGCGACAGGGGTCAAGGGAGCAGTTCTTC	CASSGRQGSREQFF
TRBD1	TRBV27	-	TRBJ1-1	TGTGCCAGCAGTTTAACAGGGGGCACTGAAGCTTTCTTT	CASSLTGGTEAFF
TRBD1	TRBV28	-	TRBJ2-5	TGTGCCAGCAGTTTCGGGACAGGGCGGGGTAAAGAGACCCAGTACTTC	CASSFGTGRGKETQYF